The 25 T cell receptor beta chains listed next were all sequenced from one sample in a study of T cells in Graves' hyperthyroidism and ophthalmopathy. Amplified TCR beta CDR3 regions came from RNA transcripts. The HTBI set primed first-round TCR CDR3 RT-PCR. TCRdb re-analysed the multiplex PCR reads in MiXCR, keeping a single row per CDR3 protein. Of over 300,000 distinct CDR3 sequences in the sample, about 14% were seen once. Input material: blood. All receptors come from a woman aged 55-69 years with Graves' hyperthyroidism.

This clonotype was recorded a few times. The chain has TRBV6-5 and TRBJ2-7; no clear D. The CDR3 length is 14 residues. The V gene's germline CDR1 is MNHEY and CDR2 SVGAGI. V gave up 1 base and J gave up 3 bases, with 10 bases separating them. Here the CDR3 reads CASSYYQASYEQYF. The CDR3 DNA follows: TGTGCCAGCAGTTACTATCAGGCGAGCTACGAGCAGTACTTC.

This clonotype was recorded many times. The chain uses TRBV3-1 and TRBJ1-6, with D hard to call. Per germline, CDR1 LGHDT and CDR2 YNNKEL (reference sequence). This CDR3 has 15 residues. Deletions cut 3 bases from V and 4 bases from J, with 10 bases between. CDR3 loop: CASSQRETYNSPLHF. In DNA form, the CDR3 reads TGTGCCAGCAGCCAGAGGGAAACTTATAATTCACCCCTCCACTTT. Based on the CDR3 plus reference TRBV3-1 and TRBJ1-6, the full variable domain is DTAVSQTPKYLVTQMGNDKSIKCEQNLGHDTMYWYKQDSKKFLKIMFSYNNKELIINETVPNRFSPKSPDKAHLNLHINSLELGDSAVYFCASSQRETYNSPLHFGNGTRLTVT.

The CDR3 reads CASSYFERGADEQYF. In nucleotides, the CDR3 is TGTGCCAGCAGTTACTTCGAAAGGGGCGCGGACGAGCAGTACTTC. The rearrangement links TRBV2 to TRBJ2-7, with a possible D match to TRBD1 (5 bases). The CDR3 consists of 15 residues. V lost 5 bases and J 5 bases, leaving 19 bases between the germline ends. CDR1 and CDR2 from the germline V gene are SNHLY and FYNNEI.

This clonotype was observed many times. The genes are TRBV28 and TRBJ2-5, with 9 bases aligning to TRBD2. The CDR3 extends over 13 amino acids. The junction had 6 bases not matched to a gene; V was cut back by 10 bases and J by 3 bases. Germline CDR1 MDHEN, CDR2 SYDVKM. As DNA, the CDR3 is TGTGCCACCGCGGGAGGGAACGAAGAGACCCAGTACTTC. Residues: CATAGGNEETQYF.

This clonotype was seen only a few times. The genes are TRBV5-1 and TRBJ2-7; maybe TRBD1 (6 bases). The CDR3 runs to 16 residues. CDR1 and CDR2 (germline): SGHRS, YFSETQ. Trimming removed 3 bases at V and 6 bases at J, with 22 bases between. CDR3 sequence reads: CASSSHPRTDKSEQYF. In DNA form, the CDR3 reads TGCGCCAGCAGCTCGCACCCCCGGACAGACAAATCCGAGCAGTACTTC.

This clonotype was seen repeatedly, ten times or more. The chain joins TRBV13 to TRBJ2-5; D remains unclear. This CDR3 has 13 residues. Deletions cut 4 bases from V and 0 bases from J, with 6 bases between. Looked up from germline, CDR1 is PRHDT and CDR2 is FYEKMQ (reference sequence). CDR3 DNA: TGTGCCAGCAGCTCGATAGACCAAGAGACCCAGTACTTC. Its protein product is CASSSIDQETQYF.

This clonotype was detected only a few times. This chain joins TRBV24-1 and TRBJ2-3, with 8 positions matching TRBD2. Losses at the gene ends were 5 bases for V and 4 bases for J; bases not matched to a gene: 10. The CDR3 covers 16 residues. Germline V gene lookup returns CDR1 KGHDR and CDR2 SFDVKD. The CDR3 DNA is TGTGCCACCAGTGCGTCCGGGAGGGCCGTCGCAGATACGCAGTATTTT. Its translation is CATSASGRAVADTQYF.

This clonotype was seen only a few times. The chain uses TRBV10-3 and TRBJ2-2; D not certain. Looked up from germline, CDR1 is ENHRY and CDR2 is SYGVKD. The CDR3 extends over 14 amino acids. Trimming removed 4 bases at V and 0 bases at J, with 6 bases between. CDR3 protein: CAISAAANTGELFF. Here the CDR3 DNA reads TGTGCCATCAGTGCAGCAGCGAACACCGGGGAGCTGTTTTTT.

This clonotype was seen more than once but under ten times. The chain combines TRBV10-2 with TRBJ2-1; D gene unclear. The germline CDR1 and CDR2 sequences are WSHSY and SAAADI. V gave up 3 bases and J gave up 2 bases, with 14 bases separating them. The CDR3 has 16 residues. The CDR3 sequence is CASSEDMGMAYNEQFF. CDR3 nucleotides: TGCGCCAGCAGTGAAGATATGGGGATGGCCTACAATGAGCAGTTCTTC.

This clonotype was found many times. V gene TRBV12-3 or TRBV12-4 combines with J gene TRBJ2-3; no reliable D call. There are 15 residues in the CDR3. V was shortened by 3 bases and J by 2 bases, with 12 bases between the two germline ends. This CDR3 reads CASSFWRTHTDTQYF. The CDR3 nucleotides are TGTGCCAGCAGTTTCTGGCGGACGCACACAGATACGCAGTATTTT.

CDR3 amino acids: CASSLEEKGGYTF. In DNA, the CDR3 is TGCGCCAGCAGCTTGGAGGAAAAAGGAGGCTACACCTTC. The chain combines TRBV5-1 with TRBJ1-2; the D is unclear. The V gene lost 0 bases and the J gene lost 8 bases, with 11 bases spanning the gap. Germline CDR1 and CDR2: SGHRS and YFSETQ. There are 13 residues in the CDR3.

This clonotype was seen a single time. CDR3 sequence: CASAPGHTYEQYF. CDR3 nucleotides: TGTGCCAGCGCTCCCGGACATACCTACGAGCAGTACTTC. The chain recombines TRBV11-2 with TRBJ2-7; D perhaps matches TRBD1 (5 bases). Germline V gives CDR1 SGHAT, CDR2 FQNNGV. Trimming left V 8 bases short and J 2 bases short, with 13 bases between. The CDR3 spans 13 residues.

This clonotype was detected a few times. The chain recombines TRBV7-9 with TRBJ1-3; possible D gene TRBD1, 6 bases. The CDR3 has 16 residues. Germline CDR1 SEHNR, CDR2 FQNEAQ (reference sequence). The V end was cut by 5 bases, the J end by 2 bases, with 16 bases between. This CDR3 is CASSPETGTAGNTIYF. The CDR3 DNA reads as TGTGCCAGCAGCCCCGAGACAGGAACCGCTGGAAACACCATATATTTT.

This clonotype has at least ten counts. CDR3 in amino acids: CASSLEGAVTF. CDR3 DNA: TGTGCCAGCAGTTTAGAGGGGGCCGTCACCTTC. The rearrangement links TRBV12-3 or TRBV12-4 to TRBJ1-2; 7 nucleotides align to TRBD1. J lost 13 bases, V lost 1 base, and 3 bases had no gene match. The CDR3 has 11 amino acids.

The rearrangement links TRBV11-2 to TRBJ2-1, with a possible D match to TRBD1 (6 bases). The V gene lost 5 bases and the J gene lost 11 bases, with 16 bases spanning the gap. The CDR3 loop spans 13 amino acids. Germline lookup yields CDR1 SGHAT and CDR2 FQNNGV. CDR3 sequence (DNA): TGTGCCAGCAGCACCTACTTTCGGGACAAGCAGTTCTTC. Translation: CASSTYFRDKQFF.

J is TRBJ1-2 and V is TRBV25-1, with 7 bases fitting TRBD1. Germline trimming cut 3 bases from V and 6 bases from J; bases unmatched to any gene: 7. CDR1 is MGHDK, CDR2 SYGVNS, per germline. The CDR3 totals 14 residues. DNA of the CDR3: TGTGCCAGCAGTGATCCACAACAGGGGCATGGCTACACCTTC. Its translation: CASSDPQQGHGYTF.

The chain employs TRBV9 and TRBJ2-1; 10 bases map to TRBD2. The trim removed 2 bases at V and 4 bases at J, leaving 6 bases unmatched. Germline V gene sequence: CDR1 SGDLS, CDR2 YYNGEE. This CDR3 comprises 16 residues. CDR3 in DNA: TGTGCCAGCAGCGTCGGTACTAGCGGGATTTACAATGAGCAGTTCTTC. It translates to CASSVGTSGIYNEQFF. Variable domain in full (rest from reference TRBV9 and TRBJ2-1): DSGVTQTPKHLITATGQRVTLRCSPRSGDLSVYWYQQSLDQGLQFLIQYYNGEERAKGNILERFSAQQFPDLHSELNLSSLELGDSALYFCASSVGTSGIYNEQFFGPGTRLTVL.

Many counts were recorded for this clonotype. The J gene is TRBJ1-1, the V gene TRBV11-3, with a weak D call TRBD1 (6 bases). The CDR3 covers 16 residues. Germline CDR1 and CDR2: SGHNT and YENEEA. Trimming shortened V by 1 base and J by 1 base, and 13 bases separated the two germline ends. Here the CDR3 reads CASSLGLGGKNTEAFF. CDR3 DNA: TGTGCCAGCAGCTTAGGATTAGGGGGAAAGAACACTGAAGCTTTCTTT.

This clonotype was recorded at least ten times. In DNA, the CDR3 is TGTGCCAGCAAAGTCTCTAGCGGGGGACATGAGCAGTTCTTC. This gives the protein CASKVSSGGHEQFF. J is TRBJ2-1 and V is TRBV12-3 or TRBV12-4; 10 bases align to TRBD2. The V segment lost 7 bases and the J segment 8 bases; nucleotides outside the gene matches: 8. The CDR3 contains 14 residues.

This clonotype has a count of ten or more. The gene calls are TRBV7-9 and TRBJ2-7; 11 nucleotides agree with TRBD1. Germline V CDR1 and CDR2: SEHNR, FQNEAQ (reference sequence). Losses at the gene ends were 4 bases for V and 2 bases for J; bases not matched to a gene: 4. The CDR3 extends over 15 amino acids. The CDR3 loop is CASSSDRGRTYEQYF. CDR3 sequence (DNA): TGTGCCAGCAGCTCGGACAGGGGGCGGACCTACGAGCAGTACTTC.

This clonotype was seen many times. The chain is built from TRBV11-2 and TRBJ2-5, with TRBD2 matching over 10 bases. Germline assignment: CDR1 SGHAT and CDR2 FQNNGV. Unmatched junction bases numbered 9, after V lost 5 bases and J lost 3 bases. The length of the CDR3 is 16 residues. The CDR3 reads CASSLTTSGLKETQYF. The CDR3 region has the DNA TGTGCCAGCAGCCTTACGACTAGCGGGCTTAAAGAGACCCAGTACTTC.

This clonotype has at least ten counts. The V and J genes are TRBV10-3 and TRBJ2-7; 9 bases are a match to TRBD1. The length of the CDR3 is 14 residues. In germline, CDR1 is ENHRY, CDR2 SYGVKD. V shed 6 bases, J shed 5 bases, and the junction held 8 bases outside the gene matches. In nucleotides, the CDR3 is TGTGCCATCAGGACACAGGGGGCTGGGAACGAGCAGTACTTC. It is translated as CAIRTQGAGNEQYF.

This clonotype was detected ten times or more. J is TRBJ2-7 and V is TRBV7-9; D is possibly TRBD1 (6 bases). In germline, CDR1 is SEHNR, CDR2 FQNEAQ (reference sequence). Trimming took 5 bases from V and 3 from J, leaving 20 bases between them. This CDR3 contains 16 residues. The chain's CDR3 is CASSPTYLGQNYEQYF. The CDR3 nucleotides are TGTGCCAGCAGCCCTACCTACCTAGGACAGAACTACGAGCAGTACTTC.

This CDR3 is CASSLDRIRGYTF. CDR3 bases: TGTGCCAGCAGCTTAGACAGGATCAGGGGCTACACCTTC. The chain recombines TRBV7-8 with TRBJ1-2, with a weak D call TRBD1 (5 bases). This CDR3 region has 13 residues. CDR1 is SGHVS, CDR2 FQNEAQ, per germline. The germline V and J ends were trimmed by 1 base and 8 bases, with 11 bases remaining between them. Full variable domain (outside the CDR3, taken from reference TRBV7-8 and TRBJ1-2): GAGVSQSPRYKVAKRGQDVALRCDPISGHVSLFWYQQALGQGPEFLTYFQNEAQLDKSGLPSDRFFAERPEGSVSTLKIQRTQQEDSAVYLCASSLDRIRGYTFGSGTRLTVV.

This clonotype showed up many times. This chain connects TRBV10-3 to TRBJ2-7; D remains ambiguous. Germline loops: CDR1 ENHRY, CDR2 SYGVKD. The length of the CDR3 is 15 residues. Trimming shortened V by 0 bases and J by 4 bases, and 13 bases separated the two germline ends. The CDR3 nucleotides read TGTGCCATCAGTGAGTCAGGGTCGCGTTCGTACGAGCAGTACTTC. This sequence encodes CAISESGSRSYEQYF.